What follows are 27 T cell receptor beta chains derived from one specimen sequenced in a study of OX40 agonist ivuxolimab in advanced cancers. This table comes from immunoSEQ multiplex PCR, and its TCRdb copy is limited to in-frame clones, with some not included. The sample contains 70,000 or so clones, approximately 90% of which appear only once. The sample here was CD4+ or CD8+ T cells sorted from blood, taken in a trial of the OX40 agonist ivuxolimab. These receptors originate from an adult with an advanced solid tumor such as melanoma, head and neck, liver or kidney cancer.

The chain links TRBV12-5 to TRBJ1-6; unclear D gene. With 0 bases removed from V and 6 bases from J, the gap between germline ends came to 9 bases. The CDR3 consists of 15 residues. Germline V CDR1 and CDR2: LGHNT, FRNRAP. The CDR3 is CASGLVQGFNSPLHF. The CDR3 DNA reads as TGTGCTAGTGGTTTGGTACAAGGGTTTAATTCACCCCTCCACTTT.

The chain uses TRBV4-2 and TRBJ2-3; 9 positions match TRBD2. Germline V gene lookup returns CDR1 LGHNA and CDR2 YNFKEQ. The CDR3 runs to 16 residues. Trimming at V came to 2 bases and at J to 4 bases, leaving 7 bases not matched to a gene. The CDR3 sequence is CASSQQPAGGSDTQYF. The DNA for the CDR3 is TGTGCCAGCAGCCAACAGCCAGCGGGAGGCTCAGATACGCAGTATTTT.

The gene calls are TRBV11-2 and TRBJ2-7, with D possibly being TRBD2 (6 bases). V lost 5 bases and J 2 bases, leaving 13 bases between the germline ends. This CDR3 is 14 amino acids long. The germline CDR1 and CDR2 sequences are SGHAT and FQNNGV. The CDR3 sequence: CASSTVGGTYEQYF. The DNA of the CDR3 is TGTGCCAGCAGCACAGTTGGAGGGACCTACGAGCAGTACTTC.

CDR3 bases: TGTGCCAGCAGCCCACGACCCTTGAACACTGAAGCTTTCTTT. It codes for CASSPRPLNTEAFF. The gene calls are TRBV9 and TRBJ1-1; D gene unclear. The CDR3 covers 14 residues. Looked up from germline, CDR1 is SGDLS and CDR2 is YYNGEE. The germline V and J ends were trimmed by 4 bases and 0 bases, with 10 bases remaining between them.

The rearrangement links TRBV10-3 to TRBJ1-1; D call uncertain. There are 11 residues in the CDR3. Germline V gene lookup returns CDR1 ENHRY and CDR2 SYGVKD. V shed 0 bases and J shed 7 bases, with 3 bases lying between them. The CDR3 loop reads CAISESGEAFF. For the CDR3, the DNA is TGTGCCATCAGTGAGTCAGGTGAAGCTTTCTTT.

The chain carries TRBV28 and TRBJ1-4; 10 bases are a match to TRBD1. Germline CDR1 and CDR2: MDHEN and SYDVKM. V lost 3 bases and J lost 4; bases outside the gene matches: 5. The CDR3 contains 16 residues. CDR3 coding DNA: TGTGCCAGCAGTTTTCGACAGGGGGCCGGTAATGAAAAACTGTTTTTT. It specifies CASSFRQGAGNEKLFF.

The chain couples TRBV5-4 to TRBJ2-2; TRBD2 matches 15 bases. Germline assignment: CDR1 SGHNT and CDR2 YYREEE (reference sequence). Trimming removed 2 bases from V and 3 bases from J; junction bases left unmatched: 5. This CDR3 has 18 residues. In DNA, the CDR3 is TGTGCCAGCAGCTTCTCCGGGACTAGCGGGGGGTACACCGGGGAGCTGTTTTTT. It is translated as CASSFSGTSGGYTGELFF. The full variable domain, completed using reference TRBV5-4 and TRBJ2-2, is ETGVTQSPTHLIKTRGQQVTLRCSSQSGHNTVSWYQQALGQGPQFIFQYYREEENGRGNFPPRFSGLQFPNYSSELNVNALELDDSALYLCASSFSGTSGGYTGELFFGEGSRLTVL.

The chain combines TRBV15 with TRBJ1-1, with D perhaps matching TRBD1 (6 bases). CDR3 length: 13 amino acids. Trimming removed 3 bases from V and 11 bases from J, with 16 bases in between. CDR1 and CDR2 (germline): LNHNV, YYDKDF (reference sequence). The CDR3 region is CATSSPGGPAAFF. As DNA, the CDR3 is TGTGCCACCAGCAGTCCGGGGGGGCCGGCGGCTTTCTTT.

CDR3 in amino acids: CASSQGTGVTDTQYF. The CDR3 DNA follows: TGTGCCAGCAGCCAAGGGACAGGGGTTACAGATACGCAGTATTTT. V usage is TRBV5-8 and J usage is TRBJ2-3, with 10 bases matching TRBD1. Germline V CDR1 and CDR2: SGHTS, YDEGEE. The J segment lost 3 bases and the V segment lost 4 bases, leaving 5 bases of the junction unmatched. This CDR3 is built from 15 residues.

The chain uses TRBV4-2 and TRBJ2-1, with 12 bases identical to TRBD2. CDR1 LGHNA and CDR2 YNFKEQ come from the germline V gene. The ends lost 3 bases at V and 8 bases at J; junction bases unmatched: 17. This CDR3 comprises 19 residues. CDR3 bases: TGTGCCAGCAGCCAGGCTAGCGGGAGGGCTTTTCAATCGGGTGATGAGCAGTTCTTC. It encodes CASSQASGRAFQSGDEQFF.

The CDR3 protein is CASSLDGAGANVLTF. DNA of the CDR3: TGCGCCAGCAGCTTGGACGGCGCTGGGGCCAACGTCCTGACTTTC. The V gene is TRBV5-1, the J gene TRBJ2-6; no reliable D call. The CDR3 loop spans 15 amino acids. The germline V gene has CDR1 SGHRS and CDR2 YFSETQ. V was shortened by 0 bases and J by 2 bases, with 6 bases between the two germline ends.

The chain uses TRBV7-8 and TRBJ2-1, with D perhaps matching TRBD1 or TRBD2 (6 bases each). The V gene lost 10 bases and the J gene lost 5 bases, with 21 bases spanning the gap. The CDR3 spans 15 residues. Germline CDR1 is SGHVS and CDR2 is FQNEAQ. The CDR3 here is CATQFRGRSDNEQFF. In nucleotides, the CDR3 is TGTGCCACCCAGTTTAGGGGGAGGAGTGACAATGAGCAGTTCTTC.

The CDR3 sequence is CAISRPEGVDQYF. The CDR3, as DNA: TGTGCCATCAGTAGGCCGGAGGGAGTGGACCAGTACTTC. This chain links TRBV10-3 with TRBJ2-5; possibly TRBD2 for D (6 bases). Germline-derived CDR1 and CDR2 are ENHRY and SYGVKD. The CDR3 length is 13 residues. The V gene lost 5 bases and the J gene lost 10 bases, with 17 bases spanning the gap.

The rearrangement uses TRBV5-1 and TRBJ2-6, with a tentative D call TRBD1 (5 bases). The V gene's germline CDR1 is SGHRS and CDR2 YFSETQ. This CDR3 contains 15 residues. V gave up 4 bases and J gave up 2 bases, with 10 bases separating them. The CDR3 sequence is CASSPDSAGANVLTF. The CDR3 DNA follows: TGCGCCAGCAGCCCCGACAGTGCTGGGGCCAACGTCCTGACTTTC.

V usage is TRBV25-1 and J usage is TRBJ2-7; 7 bases map to TRBD2. The CDR3 is made up of 15 amino acids. Per the germline V gene, CDR1 is MGHDK and CDR2 is SYGVNS. With V trimmed by 3 bases and J by 1 base, 6 bases remained unmatched. CDR3 amino acids: CASSDPSGGSYEQYF. DNA for the CDR3: TGTGCCAGCAGTGACCCTAGCGGTGGATCCTACGAGCAGTACTTC.

This clone was recorded only once. V usage is TRBV5-1 and J usage is TRBJ2-5; D assignment may be TRBD1 or TRBD2 (5 bases each). The V end was cut by 1 base, the J end by 4 bases, with 11 bases between. CDR3 length: 14 residues. Germline values: CDR1 SGHRS, CDR2 YFSETQ. The CDR3 DNA sequence: TGCGCCAGCAGCTTGAGGGGAGATGGAGAGACCCAGTACTTC. It is translated as CASSLRGDGETQYF.

The chain carries TRBV19 and TRBJ2-1; 9 positions agree with TRBD2. The germline CDR1 and CDR2 sequences are LNHDA and SQIVND (reference sequence). This CDR3 is built from 15 residues. Losses at the gene ends were 1 base for V and 6 bases for J; bases not matched to a gene: 4. CDR3 coding DNA: TGTGCCAGTAGTATAGTGGGACTAGCCGCCAATGAGCAGTTCTTC. This codes for CASSIVGLAANEQFF.

The chain links TRBV10-3 to TRBJ1-2; tentative D call: TRBD1 (5 bases). The CDR3 sequence is 15 residues long. The V gene lost 7 bases and the J gene lost 4 bases, with 19 bases spanning the gap. Per the germline V gene, CDR1 is ENHRY and CDR2 is SYGVKD. The CDR3: CAINTGPSGVYGYTF. The CDR3 region has the DNA TGTGCCATCAACACGGGACCGTCGGGGGTCTATGGCTACACCTTC.

The rearrangement joins TRBV30 to TRBJ1-1, with D tentatively TRBD1 (6 bases). Germline V gene data show CDR1 as GTSNPN and CDR2 as SVGIG (reference sequence). Trimming took 0 bases from V and 4 from J, leaving 18 bases between them. The CDR3 sequence is 16 residues long. The CDR3 loop reads CAWSVSRTGFGTEAFF. The CDR3 bases are TGTGCCTGGAGTGTATCCCGTACAGGGTTTGGCACTGAAGCTTTCTTT.

The sample holds one count of this clone. The identical CDR3 is also encoded by other nucleotide sequences in the sample. The rearrangement joins TRBV5-4 to TRBJ1-2; 9 positions agree with TRBD1. This CDR3 contains 16 residues. Trimming took 3 bases from V and 0 from J; bases not matched to a gene: 6. CDR1 and CDR2 (germline): SGHNT, YYREEE (reference sequence). The CDR3 DNA reads TGTGCCAGCAGCTCCGGACAGGGGCTAGCTAACTATGGCTACACCTTC. It is translated as CASSSGQGLANYGYTF.

The genes are TRBV5-4 and TRBJ1-2, with D possibly matching TRBD1 (5 bases). Germline V CDR1 and CDR2: SGHNT, YYREEE (reference sequence). V lost 1 base and J lost 1, with 14 bases in between. The CDR3 runs to 16 residues. CDR3 loop: CASSLSPDQGNYGYTF. CDR3 DNA: TGTGCCAGCAGCTTGTCCCCGGACCAGGGTAACTATGGCTACACCTTC.

This chain joins TRBV28 and TRBJ1-4; 7 nucleotides agree with TRBD1. The CDR3 is 14 amino acids. Losses at the gene ends were 6 bases for V and 5 bases for J; bases not matched to a gene: 6. Germline assignment: CDR1 MDHEN and CDR2 SYDVKM. The CDR3 protein is CASRGGTENEKLFF. CDR3 DNA: TGTGCCAGCAGGGGGGGGACAGAGAATGAAAAACTGTTTTTT.

This clone occurred a few times. The CDR3 spells CASSQPRTRAEAFF. The CDR3 nucleotides are TGCGCCAGCAGCCAGCCTCGGACGCGGGCTGAAGCTTTCTTT. The chain is built from TRBV4-1 and TRBJ1-1; D remains unclear. Trimming removed 3 bases from V and 6 bases from J, with 14 bases in between. Germline V gene sequence: CDR1 MGHRA, CDR2 YSYEKL. This CDR3 region has 14 residues.

The chain has TRBV6-1 and TRBJ1-3; the match to TRBD1 covers 8 bases. The germline CDR1 and CDR2 sequences are MNHNS and SASEGT. V gave up 6 bases and J gave up 5 bases; unmatched junction bases: 6. CDR3 length equals 14 residues. CDR3 DNA sequence: TGTGCCAGCAGCCCTCGGACAGGGAGAAACACCATATATTTT. It translates to CASSPRTGRNTIYF.

The chain couples TRBV7-4 to TRBJ2-7; D not resolved. V dropped 0 bases and J dropped 7 bases, with 13 bases sitting between them. The CDR3 is 14 amino acids. From germline, CDR1 is SGHVT and CDR2 SQSDAQ. CDR3: CASSLAESSGEQYF. The CDR3, as DNA: TGTGCCAGCAGCTTAGCGGAGTCGTCCGGGGAGCAGTACTTC. The full variable domain, in which reference TRBV7-4 and TRBJ2-7 provide the parts outside the CDR3, is GAGVSQSPRYKVAKRGRDVALRCDSISGHVTLYWYRQTLGQGSEVLTYSQSDAQRDKSGRPSGRFSAERPERSVSTLKIQRTEQGDSAVYLCASSLAESSGEQYFGPGTRLTVT.

This sequence joins TRBV27 and TRBJ2-3, with 11 bases lining up with TRBD2. The V gene end was trimmed by 2 bases and the J gene end by 6 bases; junction bases not matched to a gene: 10. This CDR3 is 17 amino acids long. Per the germline V gene, CDR1 is MNHEY and CDR2 is SMNVEV (reference sequence). The CDR3 protein is CASSLPPTSGRGDTQYF. The CDR3, as DNA: TGTGCCAGCAGTTTACCCCCCACTAGCGGGAGAGGGGATACGCAGTATTTT.

This chain connects TRBV30 to TRBJ1-2, with D maybe TRBD1 (5 bases). From germline, CDR1 is GTSNPN and CDR2 SVGIG (reference sequence). The CDR3 length is 13 residues. The ends were cut back, 4 bases at V and 2 bases at J, with 11 bases in the middle. As DNA, the CDR3 is TGTGCCTGGATTGGCAGGGAGAACTATGGCTACACCTTC. This translates into CAWIGRENYGYTF.